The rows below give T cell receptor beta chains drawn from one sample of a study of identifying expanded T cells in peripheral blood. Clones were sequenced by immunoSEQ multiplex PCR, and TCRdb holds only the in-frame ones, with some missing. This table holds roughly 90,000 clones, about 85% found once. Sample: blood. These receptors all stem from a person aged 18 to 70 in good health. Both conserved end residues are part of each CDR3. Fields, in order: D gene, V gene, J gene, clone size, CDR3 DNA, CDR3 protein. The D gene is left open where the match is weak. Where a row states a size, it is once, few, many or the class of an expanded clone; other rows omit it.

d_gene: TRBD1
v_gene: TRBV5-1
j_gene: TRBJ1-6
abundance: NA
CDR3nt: TGCGCCAGCAGCCCCGGACAGGTTATGGATTCACCCCTCCACTTT
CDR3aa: CASSPGQVMDSPLHF

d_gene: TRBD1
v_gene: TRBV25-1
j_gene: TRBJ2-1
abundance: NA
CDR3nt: TGTGCCAGCAGTGAACCGGGACAGGGTAGGGATGAGCAGTTCTTC
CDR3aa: CASSEPGQGRDEQFF

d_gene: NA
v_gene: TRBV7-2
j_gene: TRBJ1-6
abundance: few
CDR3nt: TGTGCCAGCAGGTCCCCTGGTGCCCGGAATAATTCACCCCTCCACTTT
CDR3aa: CASRSPGARNNSPLHF

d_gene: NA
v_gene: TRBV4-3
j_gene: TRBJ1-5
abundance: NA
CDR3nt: TGCGCCAGCAGCCTTTTCATCGGACAGCCCCAGCATTTT
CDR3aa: CASSLFIGQPQHF

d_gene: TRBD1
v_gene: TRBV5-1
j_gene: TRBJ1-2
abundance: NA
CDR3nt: TGCGCCAGCAGCTTGGGAGCCGGGACAGCGGATGGCTACACCTTC
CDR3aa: CASSLGAGTADGYTF

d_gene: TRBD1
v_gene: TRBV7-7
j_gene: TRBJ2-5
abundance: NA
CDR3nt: TGTGCCAGCAGCCCCGGACAGGGTGAGACCCAGTACTTC
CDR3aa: CASSPGQGETQYF

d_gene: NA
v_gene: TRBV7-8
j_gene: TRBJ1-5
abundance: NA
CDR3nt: TGTGCCAGCAGCTTAGTGGAGGCAAATTCCCAGCATTTT
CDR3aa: CASSLVEANSQHF

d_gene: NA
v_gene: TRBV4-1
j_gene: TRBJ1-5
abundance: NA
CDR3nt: TGCGCCAGCAGCCAAGAAGCTCGTCGCCCGGCCCAGCATTTT
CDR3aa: CASSQEARRPAQHF

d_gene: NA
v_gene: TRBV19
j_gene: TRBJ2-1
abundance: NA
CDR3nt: TGTGCCAGTAGTATCCTAGCGAGCAAAGGCAATGAGCAGTTCTTC
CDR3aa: CASSILASKGNEQFF

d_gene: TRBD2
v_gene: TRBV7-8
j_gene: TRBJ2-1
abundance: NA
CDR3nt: TGTGCCAGCAGCTCAAGGACTAGCGGGGACCCTGAGCAGTTCTTC
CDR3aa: CASSSRTSGDPEQFF

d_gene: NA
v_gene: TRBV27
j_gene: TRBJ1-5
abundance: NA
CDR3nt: TGTGCCAGCAGCCTACGTCAGGACTATAGCAATCAGCCCCAGCATTTT
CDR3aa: CASSLRQDYSNQPQHF

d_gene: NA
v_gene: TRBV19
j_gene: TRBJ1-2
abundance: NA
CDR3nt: TGTGCCAGTAGTAGAGCCGGGACTACTATCTTC
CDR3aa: CASSRAGTTIF

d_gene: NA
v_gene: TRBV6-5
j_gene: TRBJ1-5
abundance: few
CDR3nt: TGTGCCAGCAGTGCCAGGTCCCGGAATCAGCCCCAGCATTTT
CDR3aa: CASSARSRNQPQHF

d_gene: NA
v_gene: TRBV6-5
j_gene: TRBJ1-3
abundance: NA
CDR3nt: TGTGCCAGCAGTTACTCGGTGCTTGAAGGCCGCACCATATATTTT
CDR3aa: CASSYSVLEGRTIYF

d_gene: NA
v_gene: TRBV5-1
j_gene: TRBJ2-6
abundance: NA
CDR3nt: TGCGCCAGCAGCTCCCGCCCCCGGGACTCCGTAAACTCTGGGGCCAACGTCCTGACTTTC
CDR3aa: CASSSRPRDSVNSGANVLTF

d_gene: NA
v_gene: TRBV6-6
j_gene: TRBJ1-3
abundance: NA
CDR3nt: TGTGCCAGCAGGGACACGTACTCTGGAAACACCATATATTTT
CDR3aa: CASRDTYSGNTIYF

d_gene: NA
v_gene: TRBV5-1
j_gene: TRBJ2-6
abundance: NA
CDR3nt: TGCGCCAGCAGCTTAATTTTTCTGGGGGGAATACTATCTGGGGCCAACGTCCTGACTTTC
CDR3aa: CASSLIFLGGILSGANVLTF

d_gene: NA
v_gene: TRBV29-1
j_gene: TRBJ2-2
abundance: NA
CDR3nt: TGCAGCGCCAAGTCTCGGGGGCTTGGCACCGGGGAGCTGTTTTTT
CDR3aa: CSAKSRGLGTGELFF

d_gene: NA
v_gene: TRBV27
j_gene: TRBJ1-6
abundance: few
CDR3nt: TGTGCCAGCAGTCCGAGACTCGGGTATTCACCCCTCCACTTT
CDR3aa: CASSPRLGYSPLHF

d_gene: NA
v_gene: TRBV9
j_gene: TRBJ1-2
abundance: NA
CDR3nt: TGTGCCACCACTGGACAATATGGCTACACCTTC
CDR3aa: CATTGQYGYTF

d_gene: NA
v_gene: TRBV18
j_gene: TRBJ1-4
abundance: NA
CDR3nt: TGTGCCAGCTCACCACGAAGCCCAGAAAAACTGTTTTTT
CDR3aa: CASSPRSPEKLFF

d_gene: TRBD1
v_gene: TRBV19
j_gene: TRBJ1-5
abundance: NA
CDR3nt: TGTGCCAGTAGTAACCCGGGACAGGTAAATCAGCCCCAGCATTTT
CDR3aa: CASSNPGQVNQPQHF

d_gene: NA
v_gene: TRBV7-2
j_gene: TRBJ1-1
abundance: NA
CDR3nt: TGTGCCAGCAGCCCCCCGGGACTGATGAACACTGAAGCTTTCTTT
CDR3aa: CASSPPGLMNTEAFF

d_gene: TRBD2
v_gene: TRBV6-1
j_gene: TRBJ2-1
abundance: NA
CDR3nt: TGTGCCAGCGGTCGGGGACTAGGTTTCAATGAGCAGTTCTTC
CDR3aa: CASGRGLGFNEQFF

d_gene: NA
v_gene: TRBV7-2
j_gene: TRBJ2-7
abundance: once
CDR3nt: TGTGCCAGCAGCTTAGAGGCCATATACGAGCAGTACTTC
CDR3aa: CASSLEAIYEQYF

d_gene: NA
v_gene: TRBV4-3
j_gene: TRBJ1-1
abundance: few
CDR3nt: TGCGCCAGCAGCCAGAGCGTGGGGCGCCCCACTGAAGCTTTCTTT
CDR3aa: CASSQSVGRPTEAFF

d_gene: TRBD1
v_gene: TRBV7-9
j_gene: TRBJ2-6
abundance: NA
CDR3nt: TGTGCCAGCAGCTTATACAGACAGGGCTCGGCCAACGTCCTGACTTTC
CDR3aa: CASSLYRQGSANVLTF

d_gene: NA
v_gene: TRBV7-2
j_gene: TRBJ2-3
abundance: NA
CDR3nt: TGTGCCAGCAGCTTCACGGGGGAGGAACTGTCAGATACGCAGTATTTT
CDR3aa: CASSFTGEELSDTQYF

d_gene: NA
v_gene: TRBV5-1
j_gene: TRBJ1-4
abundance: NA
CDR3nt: TGCGCCAGCAGCGCGCTGAAAGTTGGGAATGAAAAACTGTTTTTT
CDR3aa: CASSALKVGNEKLFF

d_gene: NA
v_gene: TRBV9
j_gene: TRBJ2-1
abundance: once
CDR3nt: TGTGCCAGCAGCCTAGGGGGGGATGAGCAGTTCTTC
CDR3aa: CASSLGGDEQFF

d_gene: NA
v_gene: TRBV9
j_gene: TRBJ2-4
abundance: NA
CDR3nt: TGTGCCAGCAGCGAGACCGGGACTTGGGACATTCAGTACTTC
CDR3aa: CASSETGTWDIQYF

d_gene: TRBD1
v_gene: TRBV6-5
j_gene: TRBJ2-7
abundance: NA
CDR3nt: TGTGCCAGCAGCCGACAGGGGGTAATGTCCTACGAGCAGTACTTC
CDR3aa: CASSRQGVMSYEQYF

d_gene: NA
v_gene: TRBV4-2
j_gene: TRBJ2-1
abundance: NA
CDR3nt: TGTGCCAGCAGCCAAGAGGGAGCGTTCAATGAGCAGTTCTTC
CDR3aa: CASSQEGAFNEQFF

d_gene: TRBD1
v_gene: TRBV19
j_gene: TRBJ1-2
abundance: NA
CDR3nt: TGTGCCACCTCGGGACAGGGTGAAGGCTACACCTTC
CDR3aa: CATSGQGEGYTF

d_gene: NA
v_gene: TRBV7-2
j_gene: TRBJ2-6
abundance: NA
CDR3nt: TGTGCCAGCAGCTTAGCGGAGGCAGACAGCTCTGGGGCCAACGTCCTGACTTTC
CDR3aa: CASSLAEADSSGANVLTF

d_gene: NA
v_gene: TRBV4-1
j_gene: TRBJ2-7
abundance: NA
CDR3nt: TGCGCCAGCAGTCACGACGGACACACGTCCTACGAGCAGTACTTC
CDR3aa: CASSHDGHTSYEQYF

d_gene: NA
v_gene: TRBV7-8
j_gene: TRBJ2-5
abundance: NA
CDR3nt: TGTGCCAGCAGTCCGACAGGGACTAGGGAGACCCAGTACTTC
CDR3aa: CASSPTGTRETQYF

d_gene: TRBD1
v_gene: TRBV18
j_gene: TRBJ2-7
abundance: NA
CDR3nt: TGTGCCAGCTCACCACCGGGACAGGGATACGAGCAGTACTTC
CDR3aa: CASSPPGQGYEQYF

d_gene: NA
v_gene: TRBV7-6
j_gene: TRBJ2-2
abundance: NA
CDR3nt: TGTGCCAGCAGCCGCGACCGAAACACCGGGGAGCTGTTTTTT
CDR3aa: CASSRDRNTGELFF

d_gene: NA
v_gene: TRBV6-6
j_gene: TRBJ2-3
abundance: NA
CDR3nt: TGTGCCAGCAGCTACTGGGGGGATACGCAGTATTTT
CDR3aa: CASSYWGDTQYF

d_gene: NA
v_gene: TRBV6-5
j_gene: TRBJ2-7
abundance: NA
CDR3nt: TGTGCCAGCAGTTACTCCGCAGGTGGCCCCCGGTTCGAGCAGTACTTC
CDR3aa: CASSYSAGGPRFEQYF

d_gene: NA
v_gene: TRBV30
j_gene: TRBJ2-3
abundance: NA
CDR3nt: TGTGCCTGGAGTGCCCGACTAGGCGCGCCACGGAGGGATACGCAGTATTTT
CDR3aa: CAWSARLGAPRRDTQYF

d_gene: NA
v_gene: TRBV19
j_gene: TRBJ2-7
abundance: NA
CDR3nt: TGTGCCAGTAGTCCTAGGGGACGTTTGGCCTACGAGCAGTACTTC
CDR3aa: CASSPRGRLAYEQYF

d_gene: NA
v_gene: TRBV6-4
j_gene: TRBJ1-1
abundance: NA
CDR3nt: TGTGCCAGCAGTGACTCGAGTCAGGGCCTGAATGAAGCTTTCTTT
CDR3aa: CASSDSSQGLNEAFF

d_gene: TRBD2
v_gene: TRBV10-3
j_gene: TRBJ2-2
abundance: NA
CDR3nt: TGTGCCATCAGTGATCAGACTAGCGGAAACACCGGGGAGCTGTTTTTT
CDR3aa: CAISDQTSGNTGELFF

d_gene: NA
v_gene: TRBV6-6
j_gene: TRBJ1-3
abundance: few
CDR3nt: TGTGCCAGCAGTTACGGGGTTCTCTCTGGAAACACCATATATTTT
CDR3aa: CASSYGVLSGNTIYF

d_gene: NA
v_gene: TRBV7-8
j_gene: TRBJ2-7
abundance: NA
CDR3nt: TGTGCCAGCAGCCGTCCGCGGCACCGGGGCGACAGCTCCTACGAGCAGTACTTC
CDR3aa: CASSRPRHRGDSSYEQYF

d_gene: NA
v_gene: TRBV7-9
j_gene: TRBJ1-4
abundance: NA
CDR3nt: TGTGCCAGCAGCTTTACAACTAATGAAAAACTGTTTTTT
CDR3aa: CASSFTTNEKLFF

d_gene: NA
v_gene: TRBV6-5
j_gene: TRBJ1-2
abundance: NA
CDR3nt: TGTGCCAGCAGCTACTTCATAGCCCGCACCTTC
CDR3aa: CASSYFIARTF

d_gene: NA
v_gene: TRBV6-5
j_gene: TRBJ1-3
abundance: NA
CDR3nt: TGTGCCAGCAGCCCCGGACACCTCTCTGGAAACACCATATATTTT
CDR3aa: CASSPGHLSGNTIYF

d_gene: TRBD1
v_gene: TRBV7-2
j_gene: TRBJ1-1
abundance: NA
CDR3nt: TGTGCCAGCAGCTTGGGACAGGGGCTCGGCACTGAAGCTTTCTTT
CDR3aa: CASSLGQGLGTEAFF

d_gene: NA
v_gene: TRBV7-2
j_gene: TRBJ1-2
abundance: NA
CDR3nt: TGTGCCAGCAGCTTATCTAACAGTAACTATGGCTACACCTTC
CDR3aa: CASSLSNSNYGYTF

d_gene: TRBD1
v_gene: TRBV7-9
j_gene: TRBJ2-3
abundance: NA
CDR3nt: TGTGCCAGCAGCATTACAGGGGGCACAGATACGCAGTATTTT
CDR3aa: CASSITGGTDTQYF